This T cell receptor beta chain is from a study of control samples from healthy donors and cancer patients. This CDR3 comprises 16 residues. V lost 1 base and J lost 4; bases outside the gene matches: 6. From germline, CDR1 is SNHLY and CDR2 FYNNEI. Sequencing was performed with immunoSEQ multiplex PCR; in TCRdb, only in-frame clones are kept and a portion is missing. The table lists some 130,000 clones, approximately 92% of them singletons. Sequenced input: blood. The rearrangement uses TRBV2 and TRBJ2-5, with 10 bases aligning to TRBD2. This clonotype was obtained from a man aged 18 to 35 in good health. The CDR3, as DNA: TGTGCCAGCAGTGAAGGGGTAGCGGGGGGCCCAGAGACCCAGTACTTC. It specifies CASSEGVAGGPETQYF. The whole variable domain, filled in from reference TRBV2 and TRBJ2-5, reads EPEVTQTPSHQVTQMGQEVILRCVPISNHLYFYWYRQILGQKVEFLVSFYNNEISEKSEIFDDQFSVERPDGSNFTLKIRSTKLEDSAMYFCASSEGVAGGPETQYFGPGTRLLVL.